Sequencing of this T cell receptor beta chain was carried out in a study of OX40 agonist ivuxolimab in advanced cancers. Study summary: Patients' therapy was ivuxolimab, an antibody that acts as an agonist of OX40 (CD134).

TCRdb keeps only in-frame clones here, not all; method: immunoSEQ multiplex PCR. The data show 55,000 to 80,000 clones, with approximately 85% seen just once and more than 0.8% held by the top ten. The germline CDR1 and CDR2 sequences are SGHTA and FQGNSA. The V end lost 2 bases, the J end lost 9 bases, and 20 bases lay between the germline ends. This CDR3 region has 16 residues. Material: CD4+ or CD8+ T cells sorted from blood, obtained in a trial of the OX40 agonist ivuxolimab. The chain couples TRBV7-2 to TRBJ1-3, with D unresolved. The sequence was collected from an adult with an advanced solid tumor such as melanoma, head and neck, liver or kidney cancer. The CDR3 DNA is TGTGCCAGCAGCTTATTTAGAGATGTGGGCGAAGGCACCATATATTTT. Translating gives CASSLFRDVGEGTIYF.